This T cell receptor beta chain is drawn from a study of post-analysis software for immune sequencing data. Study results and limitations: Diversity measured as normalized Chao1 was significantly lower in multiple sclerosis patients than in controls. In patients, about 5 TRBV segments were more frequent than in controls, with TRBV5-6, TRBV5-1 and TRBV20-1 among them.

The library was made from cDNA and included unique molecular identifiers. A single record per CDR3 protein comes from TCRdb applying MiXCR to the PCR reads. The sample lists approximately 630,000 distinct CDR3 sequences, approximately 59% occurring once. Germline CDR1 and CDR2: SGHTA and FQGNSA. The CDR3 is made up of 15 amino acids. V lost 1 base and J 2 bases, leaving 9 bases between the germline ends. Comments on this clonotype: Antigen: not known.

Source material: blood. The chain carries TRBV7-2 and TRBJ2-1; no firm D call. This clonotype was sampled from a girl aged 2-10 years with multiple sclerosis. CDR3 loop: CASSLVLVAYNEQFF. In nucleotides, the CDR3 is TGTGCCAGCAGCTTAGTCCTAGTGGCCTACAATGAGCAGTTCTTC.